This TCR beta chain comes out of a study of blood T cell repertoires in COVID-19. Study information: PBMCs, B-cell-depleted T cells, or T cells were the source of the cDNA or gDNA that made up the material.

In the original analysis: Cell counts per sample came from amplifying reference gene primers. Here immunoSEQ multiplex PCR was the method, and the copy in TCRdb shows in-frame clones only, minus some. Clone size and V and J calls were adopted from that table, with D and trimming inferred from the DNA. The table has 200,000 to 250,000 clones, approximately 81% seen once. The CDR3 contains 15 residues. Between the trimmed V and J ends, which lost 8 bases and 4 bases, there was a span of 23 bases. Germline-derived CDR1 and CDR2 are GTSNPN and SVGIG (reference sequence). The sequence was collected from a woman aged 80 or over with active or convalescent COVID-19. The J gene is TRBJ1-2, the V gene TRBV30, with D possibly TRBD1 on 6 matching bases. Sequencing used peripheral blood. CDR3 loop: CAARLRGATVYGYTF. The DNA of the CDR3 is TGTGCCGCACGACTCCGGGGGGCGACGGTCTATGGCTACACCTTC.